This passage covers 5 T cell receptor beta chains from one sample sequenced in a study of CD8+ T cells in alopecia areata. RNA was extracted and reverse transcribed into cDNA as the sequencing template. Generated by immunoSEQ multiplex PCR, the TCRdb table keeps only in-frame clones and is missing some. The profile covers 100,000 to 130,000 clones, with approximately 60% appearing a single time and 20% to 25% taken by the ten largest. Sequences were obtained from CD8+ T cells sorted from blood. The receptors derive from a human donor in good health.

The V and J genes are TRBV7-8 and TRBJ1-1; TRBD1 is a possible D gene (5 bases). Germline V lookup: CDR1 SGHVS, CDR2 FQNEAQ. Trimming pared 1 base from V and 4 bases from J, leaving 13 bases between. This CDR3 contains 15 residues. The CDR3 reads CASSLGRDAATEAFF. The DNA of the CDR3 is TGTGCCAGCAGCTTAGGACGGGACGCGGCCACTGAAGCTTTCTTT.

J is TRBJ1-1 and V is TRBV9; the match to TRBD1 covers 7 bases. The CDR3 is made up of 15 amino acids. Germline V lookup: CDR1 SGDLS, CDR2 YYNGEE. Trimming removed 0 bases from V and 4 bases from J; junction bases left unmatched: 6. CDR3 nucleotides: TGTGCCAGCAGCGTAGGCCAGGGGGGTGTCACTGAAGCTTTCTTT. This translates into CASSVGQGGVTEAFF.

The rearrangement joins TRBV5-6 to TRBJ1-1; possible D gene TRBD1, 6 bases. V dropped 4 bases and J dropped 6 bases, with 19 bases sitting between them. The CDR3 covers 15 residues. The germline V gene encodes CDR1 SGHDT and CDR2 YYEEEE. The CDR3 spells CASSPEGGPWAEAFF. The CDR3 region has the DNA TGTGCCAGCAGCCCCGAAGGGGGACCATGGGCTGAAGCTTTCTTT.

DNA of the CDR3: TGTGCCAGCAGTGGATACAGGGAGCTAGGGTACTTC. It encodes CASSGYRELGYF. The V call is TRBV6-5, the J call TRBJ2-7, with a possible D match to TRBD1 (6 bases). V lost 5 bases and J 12 bases, leaving 17 bases between the germline ends. The germline CDR1 and CDR2 sequences are MNHEY and SVGAGI. The CDR3 runs to 12 residues.

The J gene is TRBJ2-5, the V gene TRBV12-5; D perhaps matches TRBD1 (6 bases). V shed 5 bases and J shed 3 bases, with 16 bases lying between them. The CDR3 is 15 amino acids. Germline CDR1 and CDR2: LGHNT and FRNRAP. In nucleotides, the CDR3 is TGTGCTAGTGGTCTCCCCGCGAGGGGGAAAGAGACCCAGTACTTC. The encoded protein is CASGLPARGKETQYF.